This T cell receptor beta chain was identified during a study of Ad26.COV2.S vaccination and SARS-CoV-2 variants. Study-wide results and caveats: Spike-specific CD8+ and CD4+ T cell responses reportedly showed substantial breadth after vaccination. Possible underestimation of total T cell responses by the TCR breadth and depth analyses was noted.

Sequencing used immunoSEQ multiplex PCR; TCRdb keeps in-frame clones, though not all of them. The sample includes fewer than 800,000 clones, roughly 90% of them seen just once. The CDR3 has 13 residues. The V gene lost 5 bases and the J gene lost 10 bases, with 14 bases spanning the gap. The germline V gene has CDR1 ENHRY and CDR2 SYGVKD. A word on this clone: Its antigen is undetermined.

Treatment specified: 19 received Ad26.COV2.S at low or high dose, single or two shots; 5 received placebo; per-sample allocation not given. Sampling took place 63 days after the first vaccine or placebo injection. This person who donated was an adult of 18-55 years in Boston. The genes are TRBV10-3 and TRBJ1-4; D is unclear. This receptor was obtained from a person between 18 and 60 years old who received the Ad26.COV2.S COVID-19 vaccine or a placebo. The sample in question was peripheral blood, obtained in a trial of Ad26.COV2.S vaccine versus placebo. The CDR3 DNA sequence: TGTGCCATCAGTTCGGGGATAGAAGGAAAACTGTTTTTT. It is translated as CAISSGIEGKLFF.